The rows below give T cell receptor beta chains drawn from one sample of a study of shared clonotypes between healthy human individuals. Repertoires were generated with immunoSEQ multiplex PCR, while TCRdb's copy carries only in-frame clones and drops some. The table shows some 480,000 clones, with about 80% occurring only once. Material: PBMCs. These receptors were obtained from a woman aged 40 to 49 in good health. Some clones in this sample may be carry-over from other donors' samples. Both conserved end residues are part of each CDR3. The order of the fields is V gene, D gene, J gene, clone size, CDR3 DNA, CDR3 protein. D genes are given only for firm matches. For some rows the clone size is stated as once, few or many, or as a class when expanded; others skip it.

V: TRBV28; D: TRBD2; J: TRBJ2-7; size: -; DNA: TGTGCCAGCAGTTTATTTTTGGGGACTAGAGGGGTTGGGCAGTACTTC; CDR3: CASSLFLGTRGVGQYF
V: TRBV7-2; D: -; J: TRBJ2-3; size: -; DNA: TGTGCCAGCAGCTTAATAACTTCAAGATTACTTGCTGATACGCAGTATTTT; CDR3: CASSLITSRLLADTQYF
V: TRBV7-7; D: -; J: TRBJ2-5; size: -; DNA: TGTGCTAGCAGCTCCTCGGGAGTAGGCGAGACCCAGTACTTC; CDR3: CASSSSGVGETQYF
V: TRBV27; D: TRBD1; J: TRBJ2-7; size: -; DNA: TGTGCCAGCAGTTTAGAGTGGACAGGGGGCGAGCAGTACTTC; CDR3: CASSLEWTGGEQYF
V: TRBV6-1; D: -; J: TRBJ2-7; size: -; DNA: TGTGCCAGTTCAGGAGGATACGAGCAGTACTTC; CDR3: CASSGGYEQYF
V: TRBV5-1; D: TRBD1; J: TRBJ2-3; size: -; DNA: TGCGCCAGCAGTCCTGGGACAGTCCCCACAGATACGCAGTATTTT; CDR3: CASSPGTVPTDTQYF
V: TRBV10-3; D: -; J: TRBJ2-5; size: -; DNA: TGTGCCATCGCTCCGGGGGACGGGGGGACCCAGTACTTC; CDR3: CAIAPGDGGTQYF
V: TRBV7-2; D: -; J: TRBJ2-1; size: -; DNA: TGTGCCAGCAGCTTAACCAGGGTAGGGGAGCAGTTCTTC; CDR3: CASSLTRVGEQFF
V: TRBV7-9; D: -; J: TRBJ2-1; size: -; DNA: TGTGCCAGCAGCCGTAGGGGGTACAATGAGCAGTTCTTC; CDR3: CASSRRGYNEQFF
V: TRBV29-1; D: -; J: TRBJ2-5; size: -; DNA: TGCAGCACCCCAGGCAAGACGTTAAAAGAGACCCAGTACTTC; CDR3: CSTPGKTLKETQYF
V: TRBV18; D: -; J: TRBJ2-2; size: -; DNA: TGTGCCAGCTCGGAAGGGCATCCCACCGGGGAGCTGTTTTTT; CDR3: CASSEGHPTGELFF
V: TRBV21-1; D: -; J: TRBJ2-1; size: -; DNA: TGTGCCAGCAGCAAAGGCGACTTAGGTCTAGCGGCCAACAATGAGCAGTTCTTC; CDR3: CASSKGDLGLAANNEQFF
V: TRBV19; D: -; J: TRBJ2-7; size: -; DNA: TGTGCCAGTACCCCATCAGGAAACAGCCCTTGGGACGAGCAGTACTTC; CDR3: CASTPSGNSPWDEQYF
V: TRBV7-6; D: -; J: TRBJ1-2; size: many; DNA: TGTGCCAGCAGCTCAGCCCCCGGGACACGCTATGGCTACACCTTC; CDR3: CASSSAPGTRYGYTF